This T cell receptor (beta chain) originates from a study of response to subunit inactivated influenza vaccine. TCRdb passed the RT-PCR reads through MiXCR, listing each CDR3 protein once. The sample includes approximately 730,000 distinct CDR3 sequences, around 13% seen only once; the top ten take around 7.3%. There are 20 residues in the CDR3. From germline, CDR1 is DFQATT and CDR2 SNEGSKA (reference sequence). With V trimmed by 1 base and J by 0 bases, 13 bases remained unmatched. Study-wide findings and caveats: A suggestion made by the authors is that each seasonal influenza vaccination recruits few new T cells.

This clonotype was seen a few times. The antigen is undetermined. The chain links TRBV20-1 to TRBJ2-1; TRBD2 aligns across 12 bases. The material was PBMCs from blood, obtained roughly 15 days before vaccination. The sequence was collected from a man aged 45-65 years who received an inactivated influenza vaccine. The CDR3 DNA is TGCAGTGCTAGAGCCGAGACTAGCGGGGGACGCCCCCTCTCCTACAATGAGCAGTTCTTC. Residues: CSARAETSGGRPLSYNEQFF.